This passage covers 24 T cell receptor beta chains from one sample sequenced in a study of CXCR3-negative and CXCR3-positive naive CD8 T cells. The study, taken as a whole, reports: CXCR3-negative naive cells had less hydrophobic TRB CDR3s than did CXCR3-positive naive cells.

These receptors have no known antigen. The authors made the TRB cDNA libraries by 5' RACE using UMI labels. TCRdb re-called the 5' RACE reads and catalogs CDR3 proteins one per entry, DNA excluded. Its clone listing holds 130,000 to 150,000 distinct CDR3 sequences. Sequencing input: naive CXCR3+ CD8+ T cells from blood. Indicated subset: CD45RO-CCR7+CD27+CD95- naive CD8+ T cells expressing CXCR3 (TNR3+). The source is a human donor in good health. Some clones in this sample may be carry-over from other donors' samples.

The chain carries TRBV7-6 and TRBJ2-3; TCRdb reports TRBD1, a call that lacks DNA to check it against. The CDR3 is made up of 16 amino acids. Germline V gene sequence: CDR1 SGHVS, CDR2 FNYEAQ. The CDR3 sequence: CASSLVGTGVGDTQYF.

V gene TRBV29-1 combines with J gene TRBJ1-2. This CDR3 comprises 11 residues. From germline, CDR1 is SQVTM and CDR2 ANQGSEA. The CDR3 is CSVAGAYGYTF.

The J gene is TRBJ2-7, the V gene TRBV5-6. Germline values: CDR1 SGHDT, CDR2 YYEEEE. This CDR3 is 15 amino acids long. CDR3 residues: CASRTFGENLYEQYF.

The gene calls are TRBV5-1 and TRBJ2-3; TCRdb returns TRBD1, unconfirmable since there is no DNA. The CDR3 runs 15 residues. Germline V CDR1 and CDR2: SGHRS, YFSETQ. Here the CDR3 reads CASSRRTGSTDTQYF.

CDR3 sequence: CAWRVANTGELFF. V gene TRBV30 combines with J gene TRBJ2-2. Germline lookup yields CDR1 GTSNPN and CDR2 SVGIG (reference sequence). CDR3 length: 13 amino acids.

CDR3 residues: CASSSTFDSGYYGYTF. The chain uses TRBV7-2 and TRBJ1-2. The V gene's germline CDR1 is SGHTA and CDR2 FQGNSA. The CDR3 contains 16 residues.

This rearrangement joins TRBV7-2 to TRBJ2-7; the D call of TRBD1 rests on TCRdb alone, since no DNA is present to check it. The germline V gene encodes CDR1 SGHTA and CDR2 FQGNSA. This CDR3 spans 15 amino acids. The CDR3 sequence is CASSLVGQGNYEQYF.

The chain combines TRBV7-3 with TRBJ2-7. CDR1 and CDR2 from the germline V gene are SGHTA and FQGTGA. The CDR3 length is 13 residues. CDR3: CASSSDLLGEQYF. The variable domain in full, with the rest retrieved from reference TRBV7-3 and TRBJ2-7, is GAGVSQTPSNKVTEKGKYVELRCDPISGHTALYWYRQSLGQGPEFLIYFQGTGAADDSGLPNDRFFAVRPEGSVSTLKIQRTERGDSAVYLCASSSDLLGEQYFGPGTRLTVT.

The rearrangement uses TRBV28 and TRBJ1-5. Germline V gene sequence: CDR1 MDHEN, CDR2 SYDVKM. CDR3 length: 17 amino acids. The CDR3 is CASSLPALLYSNQPQHF. Supplemented by reference TRBV28 and TRBJ1-5, the full variable domain reads DVKVTQSSRYLVKRTGEKVFLECVQDMDHENMFWYRQDPGLGLRLIYFSYDVKMKEKGDIPEGYSVSREKKERFSLILESASTNQTSMYLCASSLPALLYSNQPQHFGDGTRLSIL.

This rearrangement joins TRBV10-2 to TRBJ2-7; the D call from TCRdb, TRBD2, cannot be confirmed without DNA. Germline lookup yields CDR1 WSHSY and CDR2 SAAADI. CDR3 length equals 16 residues. CDR3 loop: CASSAGPAGGMVEQYF.

The chain is built from TRBV29-1 and TRBJ2-3; the TCRdb call, TRBD1, lacks DNA for checking. The germline CDR1 and CDR2 sequences are SQVTM and ANQGSEA. The CDR3 runs 15 residues. CDR3 in amino acids: CSVEGVVVGADTQYF.

This chain links TRBV27 with TRBJ2-1. CDR1 is MNHEY, CDR2 SMNVEV, per germline (reference sequence). The CDR3 is 12 amino acids. The CDR3: CASSLSEGEQFF.

CDR3 sequence reads: CASSPSSREGEQYF. V usage is TRBV5-1 and J usage is TRBJ2-7; the TCRdb call, TRBD2, lacks DNA for checking. This CDR3 comprises 14 residues. CDR1 and CDR2 from the germline V gene are SGHRS and YFSETQ.

This rearrangement joins TRBV7-9 to TRBJ2-7. Looked up from germline, CDR1 is SEHNR and CDR2 is FQNEAQ (reference sequence). The CDR3 is made up of 15 amino acids. CDR3: CASSLKGNGFYEQYF.

The rearrangement links TRBV29-1 to TRBJ2-1; TCRdb outputs TRBD2, but without DNA this stays unchecked. This CDR3 is 13 amino acids long. Germline-derived CDR1 and CDR2 are SQVTM and ANQGSEA. The CDR3 here is CSVALAGDNEQFF.

The V and J genes are TRBV27 and TRBJ2-5; the TCRdb call, TRBD1, lacks DNA for checking. Per the germline V gene, CDR1 is MNHEY and CDR2 is SMNVEV (reference sequence). This CDR3 is built from 18 residues. This CDR3 reads CASSPRQVRYGDQETQYF.

The rearrangement links TRBV29-1 to TRBJ2-5; checking the TCRdb D call of TRBD2 is not possible without DNA. The germline V gene has CDR1 SQVTM and CDR2 ANQGSEA. This CDR3 region has 14 residues. The CDR3 loop is CSVVFSGEGETQYF.

The chain combines TRBV5-1 with TRBJ2-7. The CDR3 covers 13 residues. The germline gives CDR1 SGHRS, CDR2 YFSETQ. CDR3 protein: CASRADRTYEQYF.

J is TRBJ1-1 and V is TRBV28; TCRdb's D gene call, TRBD1, goes unchecked for lack of DNA. CDR3 length: 14 residues. Germline CDR1 and CDR2: MDHEN and SYDVKM. CDR3 in amino acids: CASSPQGIIPEAFF.

CDR3 in amino acids: CASSQELAGMQFF. The chain employs TRBV14 and TRBJ2-1; as DNA is missing, the TRBD2 call by TCRdb cannot be tested. Germline lookup yields CDR1 SGHDN and CDR2 FVKESK. This CDR3 has 13 residues.

Here the CDR3 reads CASSLKMGVDYQETQYF. The chain has TRBV27 and TRBJ2-5; the D call of TRBD1 rests on TCRdb alone, since no DNA is present to check it. This CDR3 comprises 17 residues. Germline V gives CDR1 MNHEY, CDR2 SMNVEV (reference sequence).

V usage is TRBV24-1 and J usage is TRBJ2-1; the TCRdb call, TRBD2, lacks DNA for checking. The CDR3 covers 14 residues. Germline loops: CDR1 KGHDR, CDR2 SFDVKD. CDR3: CATSVTSGYNEQFF.

The chain combines TRBV29-1 with TRBJ2-7; TCRdb's assignment of TRBD1 cannot be checked, as there is no DNA. Germline CDR1 and CDR2: SQVTM and ANQGSEA. The CDR3 sequence is 12 residues long. The CDR3 here is CSVVQGEYDQYF.

The rearrangement joins TRBV6-6 to TRBJ1-1; TCRdb's D gene call, TRBD1, goes unchecked for lack of DNA. This CDR3 has 15 residues. The germline V gene has CDR1 MNHNY and CDR2 SVGAGI (reference sequence). The chain's CDR3 is CASTEQGEMNTEAFF.